A single count supports the clone carrying this T cell receptor (beta chain). The antigen is not known. This sample stems from a study of graft-versus-host responses after intestinal transplantation. Study conclusions and caveats: Ileal or blood samples showed some GvH clones first, and such clones were also found in recipient marrow.

The repertoire was sequenced with immunoSEQ multiplex PCR; TCRdb's copy has only in-frame clones and lacks some. This table holds about 97,000 clones, around 90% found once. CDR3 length equals 14 residues. Per germline, CDR1 SGHRS and CDR2 YFSETQ. Trimming took 4 bases from V and 0 from J; bases not matched to a gene: 4. The source of this sequence is a human patient who received an intestinal transplant, so some T cells may come from the graft donor. The rearrangement uses TRBV5-1 and TRBJ2-7, with TRBD1 matching 7 bases. The sample in question was PBMCs, obtained about 460 days after intestinal transplant. CDR3 DNA: TGCGCCAGCAGCCCGGGACAGCACTCCTACGAGCAGTACTTC. It translates to CASSPGQHSYEQYF.